This T cell receptor beta chain was documented in a study of T-cell reconstitution after alpha-beta-depleted transplantation in children. Regarding the study as a whole: Surviving recipient T cells and thymic progenitors accounted for the high day-60 TCRbeta diversity observed in some patients. Newly generated T cells supplied most T-cell counts and diversity one year post-transplant. Expanded clones from the graft, numbering several hundred, reportedly supplied alpha-beta T cells about two months after transplant.

TCRbeta library preparation incorporated unique molecular identifiers. MiXCR, applied by TCRdb to the PCR reads, yields one record per CDR3 protein. The sample has roughly 570,000 distinct CDR3 sequences, 27% seen once. The CDR3 length is 14 residues. V gave up 5 bases and J gave up 0 bases, with 11 bases separating them. The germline CDR1 and CDR2 sequences are DFQATT and SNEGSKA (reference sequence). A note on this clonotype: Antigen unknown.

This TCR derives from a boy less than two years old with Wiskott-Aldrich syndrome, due to receive a stem cell transplant. Sequencing was performed on PBMCs, taken before TCRalphabeta/CD19-depleted stem cell transplant. The chain joins TRBV20-1 to TRBJ2-4; tentative D call: TRBD1 (6 bases). The CDR3 sequence is CSAGQSLAKNIQYF. CDR3 nucleotides: TGCAGTGCTGGACAGTCTCTAGCCAAAAACATTCAGTACTTC.